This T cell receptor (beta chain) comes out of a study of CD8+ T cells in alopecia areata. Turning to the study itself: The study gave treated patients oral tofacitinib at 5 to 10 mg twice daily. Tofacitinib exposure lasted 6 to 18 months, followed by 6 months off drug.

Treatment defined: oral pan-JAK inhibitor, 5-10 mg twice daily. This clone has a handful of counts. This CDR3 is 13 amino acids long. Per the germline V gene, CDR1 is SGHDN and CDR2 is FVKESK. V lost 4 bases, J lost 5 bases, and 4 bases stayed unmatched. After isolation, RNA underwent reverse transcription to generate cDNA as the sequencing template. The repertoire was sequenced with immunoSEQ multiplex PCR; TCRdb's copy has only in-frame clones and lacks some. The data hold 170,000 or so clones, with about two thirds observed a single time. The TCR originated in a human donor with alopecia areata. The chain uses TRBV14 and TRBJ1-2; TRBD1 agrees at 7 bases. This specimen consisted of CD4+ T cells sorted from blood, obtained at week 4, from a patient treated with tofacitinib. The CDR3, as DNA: TGTGCCAGCAGCCCGGGACAGTCTTATGGCTACACCTTC. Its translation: CASSPGQSYGYTF.